This T cell receptor (beta chain) came from a study of quantifying T cell responses using KT2 cells. Background on the study: Reverse transcription used primers in the TCR alpha and beta constant regions.

This clonotype was counted ten times or more. The germline gives CDR1 SGDLS, CDR2 YYNGEE. V lost 3 bases to trimming and J lost 4 bases; unmatched junction nucleotides: 10. This CDR3 has 15 amino acids. An oligo carrying a UMI was ligated to the cDNA 3' end. The first PCR ran 4 to 5 cycles with an equimolar RC1.1 and RC1.2 beta primer mix. A single record per CDR3 protein comes from TCRdb applying MiXCR to the UMI-ligation and nested PCR reads. This sample has some 34,000 distinct CDR3 sequences, with about a tenth found just once. The chain combines TRBV9 with TRBJ2-7, with 7 bases identical to TRBD1. This sequence was found in a human donor. What was sequenced was PBMCs spiked with cells of the T cell clone KT2. CDR3 sequence reads: CASSARPGQTYEQYF. CDR3 DNA sequence: TGTGCCAGCAGCGCACGTCCGGGACAGACATACGAGCAGTACTTC.